These 20 T cell receptor beta chains were sequenced from one sample in a study of blood T cells in healthy people across ages. A second PCR of about 6 to 12 cycles used a sample-barcoded 5' primer and a J-beta primer mix. In TCRdb, the 5' RACE reads were re-called with MiXCR into one record per CDR3 protein. Of just under 750,000 distinct CDR3 sequences listed, about 20% are singletons. Sequenced material: blood. All receptors derive from a man in his 70s in good health.

The chain recombines TRBV20-1 with TRBJ2-2; D is possibly TRBD2 (6 bases). From germline, CDR1 is DFQATT and CDR2 SNEGSKA (reference sequence). Trimming shortened V by 0 bases and J by 7 bases, and 12 bases separated the two germline ends. CDR3 length: 14 amino acids. The CDR3 DNA follows: TGCAGTGCTAGAGAGACTAGTGGGCACGGGGAGCTGTTTTTT. It encodes CSARETSGHGELFF.

This clonotype has just a few counts. This sequence joins TRBV24-1 and TRBJ2-3, with 7 bases identical to TRBD2. The CDR3 has 19 residues. Germline V lookup: CDR1 KGHDR, CDR2 SFDVKD. The V gene end was trimmed by 2 bases and the J gene end by 2 bases; junction bases not matched to a gene: 15. CDR3 in DNA: TGTGCCACCAGTGATTCAGAGTGGGAGGGCGGGGGTTCCACAGATACGCAGTATTTT. Encoded protein: CATSDSEWEGGGSTDTQYF.

The chain recombines TRBV7-2 with TRBJ1-2, with 8 positions matching TRBD1. The CDR3 has 14 amino acids. The ends lost 5 bases at V and 7 bases at J; junction bases unmatched: 9. Germline-derived CDR1 and CDR2 are SGHTA and FQGNSA. CDR3 nucleotides: TGTGCCAGCAGCCCAGGACAGGGAGTAGCTGGCTACACCTTC. It translates to CASSPGQGVAGYTF. Together with reference TRBV7-2 and TRBJ1-2, the CDR3 gives the full variable domain: GAGVSQSPSNKVTEKGKDVELRCDPISGHTALYWYRQSLGQGLEFLIYFQGNSAPDKSGLPSDRFSAERTGGSVSTLTIQRTQQEDSAVYLCASSPGQGVAGYTFGSGTRLTVV.

This clonotype was recorded a few times. The rearrangement links TRBV20-1 to TRBJ2-5; no clear D gene. Germline CDR1 and CDR2: DFQATT and SNEGSKA (reference sequence). The germline V and J ends were trimmed by 5 bases and 7 bases, with 14 bases remaining between them. CDR3 length: 12 residues. As DNA, the CDR3 is TGCAGTGCTCCGGGTGGGGTTCTGACCCAGTACTTC. Protein: CSAPGGVLTQYF.

This clonotype showed up many times. The genes are TRBV19 and TRBJ2-5; D possibly corresponds to TRBD1 (6 bases). The CDR3 spans 13 residues. Germline CDR1 and CDR2: LNHDA and SQIVND (reference sequence). V lost 4 bases and J lost 1, with 7 bases in between. CDR3: CASSTDSQETQYF. The DNA for the CDR3 is TGTGCCAGTAGTACGGACAGCCAAGAGACCCAGTACTTC. Full variable domain (remainder filled in from reference TRBV19 and TRBJ2-5): DGGITQSPKYLFRKEGQNVTLSCEQNLNHDAMYWYRQDPGQGLRLIYYSQIVNDFQKGDIAEGYSVSREKKESFPLTVTSAQKNPTAFYLCASSTDSQETQYFGPGTRLLVL.

The rearrangement links TRBV18 to TRBJ1-6; TRBD1 matches at 8 bases. This CDR3 contains 15 residues. V lost 3 bases to trimming and J lost 7 bases; unmatched junction nucleotides: 5. The germline V gene encodes CDR1 KGHSH and CDR2 LQKENI. The CDR3 DNA is TGTGCCAGCTCACCTTCGGACAGGGAAAATTCACCCCTCCACTTT. Translating it yields CASSPSDRENSPLHF.

This clonotype has just a few counts. J is TRBJ1-3 and V is TRBV29-1; D unresolved. Germline V gives CDR1 SQVTM, CDR2 ANQGSEA. The V and J ends lost 4 bases and 4 bases respectively, with 14 bases between them. This CDR3 spans 14 amino acids. The CDR3: CSVARTVGGNTIYF. CDR3 nucleotides: TGCAGCGTTGCCCGTACCGTGGGCGGAAACACCATATATTTT.

The V and J genes are TRBV9 and TRBJ2-3; D might be TRBD1 or TRBD2, each matching 5 bases. The germline gives CDR1 SGDLS, CDR2 YYNGEE. There are 14 residues in the CDR3. V shed 2 bases and J shed 2 bases, with 9 bases lying between them. CDR3 nucleotide sequence: TGTGCCAGCAGCGTGGGACCTAACACAGATACGCAGTATTTT. Translated: CASSVGPNTDTQYF.

The sample holds many counts of this clonotype. The chain links TRBV12-3 or TRBV12-4 to TRBJ2-4; possibly TRBD1 or TRBD2 for D (5 bases each). Deletions cut 3 bases from V and 3 bases from J, with 9 bases between. The CDR3 runs to 14 residues. The DNA for the CDR3 is TGTGCCAGCAGTTTTGGGGGTAGCAAAAACATTCAGTACTTC. It translates to CASSFGGSKNIQYF.

The genes are TRBV18 and TRBJ2-4, with 7 bases lining up with TRBD1. Per germline, CDR1 KGHSH and CDR2 LQKENI. The V and J ends lost 2 bases and 9 bases, in that order; junction bases with no gene match: 7. The CDR3 covers 14 residues. The CDR3 loop is CASSPSGTVPIQYF. CDR3 nucleotides: TGTGCCAGCTCACCATCCGGGACAGTTCCCATTCAGTACTTC. Drawing the rest from reference TRBV18 and TRBJ2-4, the complete variable domain is NAGVMQNPRHLVRRRGQEARLRCSPMKGHSHVYWYRQLPEEGLKFMVYLQKENIIDESGMPKERFSAEFPKEGPSILRIQQVVRGDSAAYFCASSPSGTVPIQYFGAGTRLSVL.

In the case of this clonotype: At one end, the junction sequence differs from germline, possibly due to a read error. The chain is built from TRBV7-8 and TRBJ2-1; 11 bases line up with TRBD1. This CDR3 is built from 16 residues. CDR1 and CDR2 from the germline V gene are SGHVS and FQNEAQ. The DNA for the CDR3 is TGTGCCTGCAGCTTAAGGGACAGGGGGATATGGAATGAGCAGTTCTTC. Its protein is CACSLRDRGIWNEQFF.

Turning to this clonotype: An end of the junction does not agree with germline; a read error may underlie this. The chain couples TRBV20-1 to TRBJ2-4; TRBD2 agrees at 13 bases. The germline gives CDR1 DFQATT, CDR2 SNEGSKA (reference sequence). This CDR3 comprises 18 residues. CDR3: CSTSVVLAGGLAKNIQYF. CDR3 in DNA: TGCAGTACTAGTGTGGTACTAGCGGGAGGGCTGGCCAAAAACATTCAGTACTTC.

This clonotype was detected only a few times. At one end the junction does not follow the germline gene, possibly because of a read error. The chain carries TRBV4-1 and TRBJ2-2; D possibly corresponds to TRBD1 (5 bases). The germline V gene has CDR1 MGHRA and CDR2 YSYEKL. This CDR3 has 16 residues. The CDR3 reads CVSSQGDGRATGELFF. CDR3 in DNA: TGCGTCAGCAGCCAAGGAGATGGCAGGGCCACCGGGGAGCTGTTTTTT.

About this clonotype itself: Without the conserved terminal phenylalanine or tryptophan, this CDR3 likely stems from a read error. The V and J genes are TRBV29-1 and TRBJ1-2, with D possibly TRBD1 on 5 matching bases. V lost 4 bases, J lost 6 bases, and 12 bases lay in between. Germline-derived CDR1 and CDR2 are SQVTM and ANQGSEA. CDR3 size: 12 residues. The CDR3: CSVGGRSDGYTL. CDR3 sequence (DNA): TGCAGCGTTGGGGGCAGATCGGATGGCTACACCCTC.

This chain joins TRBV12-3 or TRBV12-4 and TRBJ2-4; 9 bases are shared with TRBD1. CDR3 length: 20 residues. J lost 0 bases, V lost 3 bases, and 15 bases had no gene match. CDR3 region: CASSFPRTGASPLAKNIQYF. The CDR3, as DNA: TGTGCCAGCAGTTTTCCCCGGACAGGGGCAAGTCCTCTAGCCAAAAACATTCAGTACTTC.

This clonotype was observed a few times. The genes are TRBV12-3 or TRBV12-4 and TRBJ2-3; D may be TRBD2 (7 bases). The CDR3 length is 14 residues. Trimming took 1 base from V and 8 from J, leaving 13 bases between them. The CDR3 is CASSLGGGTATQYF. The CDR3 DNA sequence: TGTGCCAGCAGTTTAGGCGGGGGCACGGCTACGCAGTATTTT.

The chain recombines TRBV6-2 or TRBV6-3 with TRBJ2-1, with unresolved D. V was shortened by 7 bases and J by 2 bases, with 12 bases between the two germline ends. The CDR3 is made up of 14 amino acids. Germline V CDR1 and CDR2: MNHEY, SVGEGT. Here the CDR3 reads CASTTGGPYNEQFF. In DNA, the CDR3 is TGTGCCAGCACGACGGGCGGTCCCTACAATGAGCAGTTCTTC.

This clonotype was counted between two and nine times. The genes are TRBV9 and TRBJ1-3; D is unresolved. With 0 bases removed from V and 2 bases from J, the gap between germline ends came to 3 bases. The CDR3 contains 13 residues. Germline CDR1 and CDR2: SGDLS and YYNGEE. DNA for the CDR3: TGTGCCAGCAGCGTAGCGCCTGGAAACACCATATATTTT. Encoded protein: CASSVAPGNTIYF.

This clonotype was counted only a few times. The J gene is TRBJ2-5, the V gene TRBV28; tentative D call: TRBD2 (5 bases). With 6 bases removed from V and 4 bases from J, the gap between germline ends came to 12 bases. CDR3 length: 13 amino acids. Germline CDR1 is MDHEN and CDR2 is SYDVKM. The CDR3 here is CASRPPAGETQYF. In DNA, the CDR3 is TGTGCCAGCAGACCGCCCGCGGGAGAGACCCAGTACTTC.

This chain joins TRBV12-3 or TRBV12-4 and TRBJ1-1; unclear D gene. The CDR3 loop spans 15 amino acids. The V end was cut by 3 bases, the J end by 7 bases, with 18 bases between. The CDR3 sequence is CASSFGGGSSDEAFF. Here the CDR3 DNA reads TGTGCCAGCAGTTTTGGAGGTGGGTCGAGCGATGAAGCTTTCTTT.